These 24 T cell receptor beta chains share one sample of origin, sequenced in a study of control samples from healthy donors and cancer patients. TCRdb keeps only in-frame clones here, not all; method: immunoSEQ multiplex PCR. The sample gives about 6,700 clones, approximately 80% of which show up once; 16% is in the top ten. Sequenced input: formalin-fixed, paraffin-embedded tissue. Receptors originate from a male donor with melanoma.

This clone turned up a few times. This chain links TRBV7-9 with TRBJ1-2; D is perhaps TRBD1 (5 bases). The V and J ends lost 5 bases and 0 bases respectively, with 7 bases between them. CDR1 SEHNR and CDR2 FQNEAQ come from the germline V gene (reference sequence). The CDR3 sequence is 13 residues long. CDR3 loop: CASSPTANYGYTF. The CDR3 nucleotides read TGTGCCAGCAGCCCGACAGCTAACTATGGCTACACCTTC.

By proportion, this clone is medium-sized. V gene TRBV7-2 combines with J gene TRBJ1-2; D not certain. Germline V lookup: CDR1 SGHTA, CDR2 FQGNSA. V lost 1 base, J lost 3 bases, and 3 bases lay in between. The CDR3 has 12 amino acids. CDR3 sequence: CASSLDDYGYTF. The CDR3 DNA follows: TGTGCCAGCAGCTTAGATGACTATGGCTACACCTTC.

The chain combines TRBV6-2 or TRBV6-3 with TRBJ2-2; weak D call: TRBD2 (5 bases). CDR1 is MNHEY, CDR2 SVGEGT, per germline. CDR3 length: 15 residues. V was cut by 3 bases and J by 3 bases, with 11 bases left in between. CDR3: CASSYRRAYTGELFF. The CDR3 nucleotides are TGTGCCAGCAGTTATCGGCGGGCCTACACCGGGGAGCTGTTTTTT.

V is TRBV5-4 and J is TRBJ2-5, with D possibly being TRBD1 (6 bases). The CDR3 loop spans 13 amino acids. Trimming took 3 bases from V and 5 from J, leaving 11 bases between them. Looked up from germline, CDR1 is SGHNT and CDR2 is YYREEE (reference sequence). The CDR3 bases are TGTGCCAGCAGCTCGGCAGGGGTGGAGACCCAGTACTTC. Protein: CASSSAGVETQYF.

This clone showed up just once. The chain joins TRBV7-2 to TRBJ1-2; D gene ambiguous. The CDR3 runs 12 residues. The germline V gene has CDR1 SGHTA and CDR2 FQGNSA. Trimming stripped 2 bases from V and 5 bases from J, with 6 bases between. The CDR3 here is CASSLKGYGYTF. CDR3 bases: TGTGCCAGCAGCTTAAAGGGATATGGCTACACCTTC.

V gene TRBV20-1 combines with J gene TRBJ2-1; D is possibly TRBD2 (5 bases). The V end was cut by 3 bases, the J end by 8 bases, with 5 bases between. Per germline, CDR1 DFQATT and CDR2 SNEGSKA (reference sequence). The CDR3 extends over 10 amino acids. CDR3 amino acids: CSAREDEQFF. CDR3 bases: TGCAGTGCTAGGGAGGATGAGCAGTTCTTC.

The chain joins TRBV6-5 to TRBJ1-4; TRBD1 agrees at 7 bases. Germline loops: CDR1 MNHEY, CDR2 SVGAGI. V was pared by 6 bases and J by 3 bases, with 4 bases of the junction left unmatched. The CDR3 contains 14 residues. In nucleotides, the CDR3 is TGTGCCAGCAGCGGAACAGGGGCTAATGAAAAACTGTTTTTT. This sequence encodes CASSGTGANEKLFF.

The sample holds one count of this clone. The V gene is TRBV28, the J gene TRBJ1-3; 7 bases fit TRBD1. This CDR3 has 18 amino acids. Germline assignment: CDR1 MDHEN and CDR2 SYDVKM. The trim removed 7 bases at V and 0 bases at J, leaving 15 bases unmatched. This CDR3 is CASNPTGAGDSSGNTIYF. CDR3 coding DNA: TGTGCCAGCAATCCAACTGGGGCAGGGGACAGCTCTGGAAACACCATATATTTT.

The chain couples TRBV21-1 to TRBJ2-7; the listed D gene, TRBD1, was not tested against the DNA. TRBV21-1 is marked as a pseudogene. CDR3 length: 12 amino acids. CDR3 bases: TGTGCCAGCAGCAAAAGGGGCTACGAGCAGTACGTC. Translating gives CASSKRGYEQYV.

The chain combines TRBV4-1 with TRBJ1-1; D might be TRBD1 (6 bases). Per germline, CDR1 MGHRA and CDR2 YSYEKL. V dropped 4 bases and J dropped 5 bases, with 17 bases sitting between them. The CDR3 has 15 amino acids. The CDR3 region is CASSPPQQGQTEAFF. The CDR3 DNA reads as TGCGCCAGCAGCCCCCCCCAACAGGGTCAAACTGAAGCTTTCTTT.

CDR3 region: CASSELGGSAETQYF. For the CDR3, the DNA is TGTGCCAGCAGTGAATTAGGTGGGTCAGCTGAGACCCAGTACTTC. The V gene is TRBV2, the J gene TRBJ2-5, with D unresolved. Trimming removed 2 bases at V and 5 bases at J, with 15 bases between. CDR3 size: 15 residues. Germline CDR1 SNHLY, CDR2 FYNNEI.

The V and J genes are TRBV7-3 and TRBJ1-6; D might be TRBD1 (5 bases). The CDR3 is made up of 14 amino acids. Trimming cost V 0 bases and J 10 bases, with 10 bases left between them. Germline CDR1 and CDR2: SGHTA and FQGTGA. The CDR3, as DNA: TGTGCCAGCAGCTTAACGGGGGGAGGCTCACCCCTCCACTTT. Its translation is CASSLTGGGSPLHF.

CDR3 in DNA: TGTGCCAGCTCACAAACCGGGACAGGGTGGGATTCACCCCTCCACTTT. It specifies CASSQTGTGWDSPLHF. This chain uses TRBV18 with TRBJ1-6, with 9 bases matching TRBD1. In germline, CDR1 is KGHSH, CDR2 LQKENI. V was pared by 4 bases and J by 8 bases, with 9 bases of the junction left unmatched. This CDR3 contains 16 residues. Full variable domain (remainder filled in from reference TRBV18 and TRBJ1-6): NAGVMQNPRHLVRRRGQEARLRCSPMKGHSHVYWYRQLPEEGLKFMVYLQKENIIDESGMPKERFSAEFPKEGPSILRIQQVVRGDSAAYFCASSQTGTGWDSPLHFGNGTRLTVT.

The rearrangement links TRBV6-5 to TRBJ2-7, with a tentative D call TRBD1 (6 bases). Deletions cut 6 bases from V and 7 bases from J, with 13 bases between. CDR3 length: 12 amino acids. Germline V CDR1 and CDR2: MNHEY, SVGAGI. CDR3 in DNA: TGTGCCAGCAGCAAAATAGGGGGAGAGCAGTACGTC. It codes for CASSKIGGEQYV.

This clone appeared a few times. The rearrangement links TRBV27 to TRBJ2-1; TRBD2 matches at 10 bases. CDR1 is MNHEY, CDR2 SMNVEV, per germline (reference sequence). V dropped 6 bases and J dropped 6; count of bases not matched to a gene: 5. The CDR3 is 14 residues long. The chain's CDR3 is CASSPGTSANEQFF. The CDR3 bases are TGTGCCAGCAGCCCCGGGACTAGCGCCAATGAGCAGTTCTTC.

This clone was detected once. Other DNA sequences in this sample translate to the same CDR3. The CDR3 here is CASSPRTSGGADTQYF. CDR3 DNA: TGTGCCAGCAGCCCGAGGACTAGCGGGGGGGCAGATACGCAGTATTTT. The chain employs TRBV7-3 and TRBJ2-3; 15 bases are shared with TRBD2. The CDR3 runs 16 residues. CDR1 SGHTA and CDR2 FQGTGA come from the germline V gene. The trim removed 5 bases at V and 4 bases at J, leaving 4 bases unmatched.

V gene TRBV5-4 combines with J gene TRBJ1-6, with 11 bases fitting TRBD1. The CDR3 has 15 residues. With 4 bases clipped from V and 7 bases from J, the junction kept 4 bases outside the gene matches. In germline, CDR1 is SGHNT, CDR2 YYREEE (reference sequence). The chain's CDR3 is CASSTGDRGNSPLHF. DNA for the CDR3: TGTGCCAGCAGCACGGGGGACAGGGGGAATTCACCCCTCCACTTT. Full variable domain (remainder filled in from reference TRBV5-4 and TRBJ1-6): ETGVTQSPTHLIKTRGQQVTLRCSSQSGHNTVSWYQQALGQGPQFIFQYYREEENGRGNFPPRFSGLQFPNYSSELNVNALELDDSALYLCASSTGDRGNSPLHFGNGTRLTVT.

V usage is TRBV7-9 and J usage is TRBJ2-1, with D unclear. This CDR3 region has 14 residues. CDR1 and CDR2 (germline): SEHNR, FQNEAQ (reference sequence). Trimming pared 2 bases from V and 2 bases from J, leaving 7 bases between. CDR3 DNA: TGTGCCAGCAGCTTATATCGACCCTACAATGAGCAGTTCTTC. Protein sequence: CASSLYRPYNEQFF. Together with reference TRBV7-9 and TRBJ2-1, the CDR3 gives the full variable domain: DTGVSQNPRHKITKRGQNVTFRCDPISEHNRLYWYRQTLGQGPEFLTYFQNEAQLEKSRLLSDRFSAERPKGSFSTLEIQRTEQGDSAMYLCASSLYRPYNEQFFGPGTRLTVL.

DNA of the CDR3: TGTGCCAGCAGCCGGGACAGGGAAGGCGAGCAGTACTTC. Its translation: CASSRDREGEQYF. V usage is TRBV27 and J usage is TRBJ2-7; 9 bases match TRBD1. Germline V CDR1 and CDR2: MNHEY, SMNVEV (reference sequence). V lost 6 bases and J lost 6; bases outside the gene matches: 6. The length of the CDR3 is 13 residues.

V gene TRBV7-6 combines with J gene TRBJ2-2; D gene unclear. V lost 3 bases and J 3 bases, leaving 8 bases between the germline ends. The CDR3 loop spans 14 amino acids. The germline V gene encodes CDR1 SGHVS and CDR2 FNYEAQ. CDR3 sequence reads: CASSFHPYTGELFF. The CDR3 DNA reads TGTGCCAGCAGCTTCCACCCCTACACCGGGGAGCTGTTTTTT.

The chain employs TRBV7-3 and TRBJ1-3; 8 bases match TRBD1. The germline gives CDR1 SGHTA, CDR2 FQGTGA. Trimming at V came to 3 bases and at J to 0 bases, leaving 1 base not matched to a gene. This CDR3 comprises 15 residues. As DNA, the CDR3 is TGTGCCAGCAGCTTGACAGGGGCCTCTGGAAACACCATATATTTT. This translates into CASSLTGASGNTIYF.

This clone was seen once. This sequence joins TRBV6-5 and TRBJ2-1; 15 bases line up with TRBD2. This CDR3 is 16 amino acids long. The V gene's germline CDR1 is MNHEY and CDR2 SVGAGI. V dropped 2 bases and J dropped 10; count of bases not matched to a gene: 6. The DNA for the CDR3 is TGTGCCAGCAGTTACGGACTAGCGGGGGGGCCGCGGGAGCAGTTCTTC. Its protein is CASSYGLAGGPREQFF.

The gene calls are TRBV2 and TRBJ1-6, with a weak D call TRBD1 (6 bases). Germline lookup yields CDR1 SNHLY and CDR2 FYNNEI. The CDR3 contains 15 residues. Trimming removed 6 bases at V and 7 bases at J, with 16 bases between. The CDR3 spells CASSTGQSLNSPLHF. For the CDR3, the DNA is TGTGCCAGCAGCACCGGACAGAGCTTAAATTCACCCCTCCACTTT.

This chain joins TRBV4-2 and TRBJ2-2, with D unresolved. The ends were cut back, 4 bases at V and 6 bases at J, with 6 bases in the middle. The CDR3 spans 12 residues. Germline V lookup: CDR1 LGHNA, CDR2 YNFKEQ. The CDR3 bases are TGTGCCAGCAGCCCCTCAGCCGGGGAGCTGTTTTTT. It translates to CASSPSAGELFF.